This is a list of T cell receptor beta chains from one sample in a study of blood T cells in healthy people across ages. TCRdb recomputed calls from the 5' RACE reads with MiXCR, one row per CDR3 protein. The sample has hundreds of thousands of distinct CDR3 sequences; about 55% are singletons. Sequenced input: blood. These receptors were taken from a man older than 75 in good health. CDR3s leave out the opening cysteine and the closing phenylalanine or tryptophan.

CDR3 length: 9; J gene: TRBJ2-3; V gene: TRBV29-1; CDR3 protein: SVGRGVEQY
CDR3 length: 12; J gene: TRBJ2-7; V gene: TRBV5-1; CDR3 protein: ASQGQPMSYEQY
CDR3 length: 13; J gene: TRBJ2-3; V gene: TRBV20-1; CDR3 protein: SARDPAGSTDTQY
CDR3 length: 12; J gene: TRBJ1-2; V gene: TRBV7-9; CDR3 protein: ASSLTARGYGYT
CDR3 length: 11; J gene: TRBJ2-2; V gene: TRBV20-1; CDR3 protein: SARGSDTGELF
CDR3 length: 11; J gene: TRBJ2-1; V gene: TRBV27; CDR3 protein: ASSVSHYNEQF
CDR3 length: 12; J gene: TRBJ2-6; V gene: TRBV28; CDR3 protein: AIRTGSGANVLT
CDR3 length: 14; J gene: TRBJ2-1; V gene: TRBV20-1; CDR3 protein: SARGYSGDMYNEQF
CDR3 length: 11; J gene: TRBJ2-7; V gene: TRBV7-3; CDR3 protein: ASSLREGYEQY
CDR3 length: 11; J gene: TRBJ2-3; V gene: TRBV7-2; CDR3 protein: ASSKQGPDTQY
CDR3 length: 14; J gene: TRBJ2-7; V gene: TRBV9; CDR3 protein: ASSVDPGASFHEQY
CDR3 length: 12; J gene: TRBJ1-5; V gene: TRBV6-5; CDR3 protein: ASKETGAGQPQH
CDR3 length: 11; J gene: TRBJ2-1; V gene: TRBV9; CDR3 protein: ASSPRGPGEQF
CDR3 length: 14; J gene: TRBJ2-7; V gene: TRBV9; CDR3 protein: ASSVAVAGAPYEQY
CDR3 length: 13; J gene: TRBJ2-5; V gene: TRBV4-1; CDR3 protein: ASETAEGRAVEQY
CDR3 length: 14; J gene: TRBJ2-2; V gene: TRBV11-3; CDR3 protein: ASSPHPRTGSGELF
CDR3 length: 11; J gene: TRBJ2-7; V gene: TRBV5-1; CDR3 protein: ASSLDLGYEQY
CDR3 length: 16; J gene: TRBJ2-1; V gene: TRBV6-1; CDR3 protein: ASSERVSRGRDYNEQF
CDR3 length: 14; J gene: TRBJ2-3; V gene: TRBV14; CDR3 protein: ASSQAGGLITDTQY
CDR3 length: 14; J gene: TRBJ2-7; V gene: TRBV20-1; CDR3 protein: SARERAGGLLYEQY
CDR3 length: 11; J gene: TRBJ1-6; V gene: TRBV6-4; CDR3 protein: ASSETLQGALH
CDR3 length: 12; J gene: TRBJ1-1; V gene: TRBV6-5; CDR3 protein: ASSYSTRNTEAF
CDR3 length: 11; J gene: TRBJ2-1; V gene: TRBV3-1; CDR3 protein: ASRPLAGVEQF
CDR3 length: 13; J gene: TRBJ2-1; V gene: TRBV2; CDR3 protein: ASTPGRGQGNEQF
CDR3 length: 7; J gene: TRBJ2-1; V gene: TRBV29-1; CDR3 protein: SVDREQF
CDR3 length: 13; J gene: TRBJ1-2; V gene: TRBV27; CDR3 protein: ASSPTGPPNYGYT
CDR3 length: 15; J gene: TRBJ2-5; V gene: TRBV6-5; CDR3 protein: ASSYSAAGGTQETQY
CDR3 length: 13; J gene: TRBJ2-3; V gene: TRBV12-3/TRBV12-4; CDR3 protein: ASSLATSGHRYAY
CDR3 length: 10; J gene: TRBJ1-1; V gene: TRBV29-1; CDR3 protein: SAGQGGTEAF
CDR3 length: 12; J gene: TRBJ2-2; V gene: TRBV7-2; CDR3 protein: ASSCADTGCRPF
CDR3 length: 11; J gene: TRBJ1-1; V gene: TRBV2; CDR3 protein: ASGSSPSTEAF
CDR3 length: 13; J gene: TRBJ2-3; V gene: TRBV7-2; CDR3 protein: ASSYLAGVSDTQY
CDR3 length: 12; J gene: TRBJ1-2; V gene: TRBV2; CDR3 protein: ASSGQRLNYGYT
CDR3 length: 13; J gene: TRBJ2-3; V gene: TRBV5-1; CDR3 protein: ASSLGHGPTDTQY
CDR3 length: 12; J gene: TRBJ2-1; V gene: TRBV11-2; CDR3 protein: ASSTTTGFWEQF
CDR3 length: 14; J gene: TRBJ2-5; V gene: TRBV12-3/TRBV12-4; CDR3 protein: ASSVDPGQSQETQY
CDR3 length: 13; J gene: TRBJ2-7; V gene: TRBV20-1; CDR3 protein: SAFGTSGATYEQY
CDR3 length: 12; J gene: TRBJ2-1; V gene: TRBV6-1; CDR3 protein: ASSNGGLGNEQF
CDR3 length: 14; J gene: TRBJ1-2; V gene: TRBV30; CDR3 protein: AWSRYPGTGNYGYT
CDR3 length: 12; J gene: TRBJ1-2; V gene: TRBV7-2; CDR3 protein: ASSLTAGFYGYT
CDR3 length: 17; J gene: TRBJ1-1; V gene: TRBV11-2; CDR3 protein: ASATYSSPRTGRNTEAF
CDR3 length: 12; J gene: TRBJ1-1; V gene: TRBV5-1; CDR3 protein: ASSLRQGKTEAF
CDR3 length: 14; J gene: TRBJ2-7; V gene: TRBV5-1; CDR3 protein: ASSPLGSGTRNEQY
CDR3 length: 13; J gene: TRBJ2-3; V gene: TRBV5-1; CDR3 protein: ASSLDQWNHRDAY
CDR3 length: 14; J gene: TRBJ2-5; V gene: TRBV12-3/TRBV12-4; CDR3 protein: ASSFYPRALVGAQY
CDR3 length: 18; J gene: TRBJ2-1; V gene: TRBV24-1; CDR3 protein: ATSDPRTGRTSGVYNEQF
CDR3 length: 11; J gene: TRBJ1-5; V gene: TRBV28; CDR3 protein: ASSPPGGRGQH
CDR3 length: 13; J gene: TRBJ2-4; V gene: TRBV27; CDR3 protein: ASSSSGRAENIQY
CDR3 length: 15; J gene: TRBJ2-3; V gene: TRBV20-1; CDR3 protein: SARPAGTSGRTDTQY
CDR3 length: 12; J gene: TRBJ2-5; V gene: TRBV11-3; CDR3 protein: ASSVGRTSGEQY